Following are 17 T cell receptor beta chains from one sample sequenced in a study of control samples from healthy donors and cancer patients. Assay: immunoSEQ multiplex PCR; the TCRdb copy retains only in-frame clones and omits some. The table lists more than 60,000 clones, 90% of them singletons. The sample comprised PBMCs. The receptors derive from a man between 60 and 75 years old with colorectal cancer.

This chain uses TRBV14 with TRBJ2-3; tentatively, D is TRBD1 (5 bases). Germline-derived CDR1 and CDR2 are SGHDN and FVKESK. Trimming removed 3 bases from V and 8 bases from J, with 6 bases in between. The CDR3 runs 11 residues. In DNA, the CDR3 is TGTGCCAGCAGCCAGGGGCCTACGCAGTATTTT. It yields the protein CASSQGPTQYF.

The chain has TRBV4-1 and TRBJ2-2, with TRBD1 matching over 9 bases. CDR3 length: 14 amino acids. The ends lost 4 bases at V and 5 bases at J; junction bases unmatched: 2. Germline V gene lookup returns CDR1 MGHRA and CDR2 YSYEKL. Here the CDR3 DNA reads TGCGCCAGCAGCCCGGGACAGGGAACCGGGGAGCTGTTTTTT. Translation gives CASSPGQGTGELFF.

The J gene is TRBJ2-2, the V gene TRBV24-1; D is uncertain. Trimming shortened V by 7 bases and J by 4 bases, and 9 bases separated the two germline ends. Germline-derived CDR1 and CDR2 are KGHDR and SFDVKD. The CDR3 has 13 residues. The CDR3 bases are TGTGCCACCAGCCAGACTTCCACCGGGGAGCTGTTTTTT. It is translated as CATSQTSTGELFF.

V gene TRBV2 combines with J gene TRBJ1-2; D is ambiguous. The CDR3 is made up of 12 amino acids. CDR1 and CDR2 (germline): SNHLY, FYNNEI. Trimming took 5 bases from V and 0 from J, leaving 4 bases between them. The chain's CDR3 is CASSPSNYGYTF. CDR3 coding DNA: TGTGCCAGCAGTCCCTCTAACTATGGCTACACCTTC.

The chain recombines TRBV7-2 with TRBJ2-7; 9 bases map to TRBD1. The CDR3 contains 17 residues. V gave up 0 bases and J gave up 0 bases; unmatched junction bases: 6. Germline V gene sequence: CDR1 SGHTA, CDR2 FQGNSA. The CDR3 DNA sequence: TGTGCCAGCAGCTTAGCCCCCGGGACAGGGAGCTCCTACGAGCAGTACTTC. Its protein is CASSLAPGTGSSYEQYF.

This clone was recorded a few times. The chain employs TRBV11-3 and TRBJ2-3, with D perhaps assigned TRBD1 or TRBD2 (6 bases each). This CDR3 contains 18 residues. Trimming left V 2 bases short and J 0 bases short, with 18 bases between. Germline assignment: CDR1 SGHNT and CDR2 YENEEA. CDR3 bases: TGTGCCAGCAGCTTAAGCCTGGTAGGGGGGCCCAGCACAGATACGCAGTATTTT. This sequence encodes CASSLSLVGGPSTDTQYF.

This rearrangement joins TRBV7-3 to TRBJ2-3; D remains ambiguous. Germline V lookup: CDR1 SGHTA, CDR2 FQGTGA. Deletions cut 5 bases from V and 2 bases from J, with 8 bases between. The CDR3 is 13 residues long. CDR3 bases: TGTGCCAGCAGCCGGGTCTTCACAGATACGCAGTATTTT. Its translation is CASSRVFTDTQYF.

The rearrangement joins TRBV2 to TRBJ2-1; perhaps TRBD1 as D (5 bases). This CDR3 comprises 17 residues. The germline V and J ends were trimmed by 6 bases and 8 bases, with 26 bases remaining between them. Germline-derived CDR1 and CDR2 are SNHLY and FYNNEI. The CDR3 protein is CASRDYLDKRGLDEQFF. As DNA, the CDR3 is TGTGCCAGCAGGGATTACCTGGACAAGAGAGGCTTGGATGAGCAGTTCTTC.

DNA of the CDR3: TGTGCCAGCAGTCTCGTCGGGTGGGAGCAGGGTGGCTACACCTTC. This encodes CASSLVGWEQGGYTF. V and J are TRBV28 and TRBJ1-2, with D possibly being TRBD1 (5 bases). With 5 bases removed from V and 7 bases from J, the gap between germline ends came to 20 bases. Germline V CDR1 and CDR2: MDHEN, SYDVKM. This CDR3 spans 15 amino acids.

This chain joins TRBV2 and TRBJ2-3; 15 bases are shared with TRBD2. The CDR3 totals 15 residues. The V and J ends lost 4 bases and 4 bases, in that order; junction bases with no gene match: 0. Germline assignment: CDR1 SNHLY and CDR2 FYNNEI. The DNA for the CDR3 is TGTGCCAGCAGTGGGACTAGCGGGGGGGCAGATACGCAGTATTTT. Residues: CASSGTSGGADTQYF.

The chain employs TRBV4-3 and TRBJ2-3, with 10 positions matching TRBD2. Trimming at V came to 1 base and at J to 4 bases, leaving 8 bases not matched to a gene. The germline CDR1 and CDR2 sequences are LGHNA and YSLEER. CDR3 length equals 17 residues. CDR3 nucleotides: TGCGCCAGCAGCCAAGTGACGGCCAGCGGGGGGGCAGATACGCAGTATTTT. Its protein is CASSQVTASGGADTQYF.

The chain uses TRBV9 and TRBJ1-1; 9 bases line up with TRBD1. Germline trimming cut 4 bases from V and 2 bases from J; bases unmatched to any gene: 9. The length of the CDR3 is 16 residues. Germline CDR1 SGDLS, CDR2 YYNGEE. CDR3 nucleotides: TGTGCCAGCAGCCCCTCGGGACAGGGTTTAAACACTGAAGCTTTCTTT. This encodes CASSPSGQGLNTEAFF.

This clone was counted only a few times. The chain combines TRBV3-1 (or the pseudogene TRBV3-2) with TRBJ2-1, with D possibly being TRBD2 (6 bases). CDR1 and CDR2 (germline): LGHDT, YNNKEL (reference sequence). There are 14 residues in the CDR3. Trimming took 4 bases from V and 4 from J, leaving 11 bases between them. CDR3 residues: CASSPLGGYNEQFF. DNA for the CDR3: TGTGCCAGCAGCCCACTTGGGGGGTACAATGAGCAGTTCTTC.

The chain uses TRBV4-2 and TRBJ2-7; no clear D gene. Germline V gene lookup returns CDR1 LGHNA and CDR2 YNFKEQ. The length of the CDR3 is 12 residues. The V end was cut by 3 bases, the J end by 0 bases, with 3 bases between. The CDR3 here is CASSQGSYEQYF. The CDR3 DNA follows: TGTGCCAGCAGCCAGGGCTCCTACGAGCAGTACTTC.

The chain combines TRBV19 with TRBJ1-1, with D possibly matching TRBD1 (6 bases). CDR1 LNHDA and CDR2 SQIVND come from the germline V gene (reference sequence). Trimming removed 11 bases from V and 5 bases from J, with 15 bases in between. CDR3 size: 12 residues. CDR3 sequence reads: CASGLRGTEAFF. The DNA of the CDR3 is TGTGCCTCTGGCCTTAGGGGGACTGAAGCTTTCTTT.

The CDR3 region is CASSQDYIKNTEAFF. CDR3 bases: TGTGCCAGCAGCCAAGATTATATCAAGAACACTGAAGCTTTCTTT. The chain employs TRBV4-2 and TRBJ1-1; D remains unclear. This CDR3 is built from 15 residues. CDR1 LGHNA and CDR2 YNFKEQ come from the germline V gene. V was trimmed by 0 bases and J by 1 base, leaving 9 bases between them.

V gene TRBV3-1 (or the pseudogene TRBV3-2) combines with J gene TRBJ2-5, with D unclear. CDR3 length equals 15 residues. Germline CDR1 reads LGHDT; CDR2 reads YNNKEL (reference sequence). Trimming took off 3 bases at V and 7 bases at J, with 18 bases between the two ends. The CDR3 protein is CASSHLNDLSGTQYF. In DNA, the CDR3 is TGTGCCAGCAGCCACTTAAACGATCTTAGTGGGACCCAGTACTTC.